The 12 T cell receptor beta chains given below trace back to one sample, sequenced in a study of cytomegalovirus exposure and HLA in healthy donors. Vbeta (60) and Jbeta (13) primers were used in the PCR. TCRdb keeps only in-frame clones here, not all; method: immunoSEQ multiplex PCR. The sample holds 85,000 to 100,000 clones, 77% seen once. The specimen was PBMCs. All receptors come from a man aged 45-65 years in good health and CMV-seropositive.

This sequence joins TRBV13 and TRBJ1-2; TRBD1 aligns across 7 bases. V trimming: 5 bases; J trimming: 3 bases; junction bases outside the gene matches: 3. CDR3 length equals 13 residues. CDR1 and CDR2 from the germline V gene are PRHDT and FYEKMQ (reference sequence). CDR3 protein: CASSPGTDYGYTF. In DNA, the CDR3 is TGTGCCAGCAGCCCCGGGACAGACTATGGCTACACCTTC.

The J gene is TRBJ1-2, the V gene TRBV19; D might be TRBD1 (5 bases). Trimming shortened V by 5 bases and J by 4 bases, and 11 bases separated the two germline ends. The germline V gene has CDR1 LNHDA and CDR2 SQIVND (reference sequence). This CDR3 has 13 residues. CDR3 bases: TGTGCCAGTAGTGGGGGGGTTTTCTATGGCTACACCTTC. Translation gives CASSGGVFYGYTF.

The V and J genes are TRBV7-3 and TRBJ2-2; the match to TRBD1 covers 8 bases. Germline V lookup: CDR1 SGHTA, CDR2 FQGTGA. The V and J ends lost 0 bases and 8 bases, in that order; junction bases with no gene match: 5. The CDR3 has 15 residues. The CDR3 spells CASSLTRQGMGELFF. The CDR3 DNA reads TGTGCCAGCAGCTTAACCCGACAGGGGATGGGGGAGCTGTTTTTT.

This clone was picked up one time. The chain has TRBV6-1 and TRBJ2-1; 7 bases align to TRBD1. Trimming took 8 bases from V and 1 from J; bases not matched to a gene: 5. The CDR3 contains 14 residues. The germline gives CDR1 MNHNS, CDR2 SASEGT. CDR3 region: CASSLQGSYNEQFF. CDR3 coding DNA: TGTGCCAGCTCGTTACAGGGGTCCTACAATGAGCAGTTCTTC.

The chain employs TRBV29-1 and TRBJ2-5, with 10 bases matching TRBD1. Germline V lookup: CDR1 SQVTM, CDR2 ANQGSEA. V trimming: 5 bases; J trimming: 2 bases; junction bases outside the gene matches: 8. This CDR3 comprises 15 residues. This CDR3 is CSVRRTGGEQETQYF. Here the CDR3 DNA reads TGCAGCGTTCGGAGGACAGGGGGTGAGCAAGAGACCCAGTACTTC. Variable domain in full (rest from reference TRBV29-1 and TRBJ2-5): SAVISQKPSRDICQRGTSLTIQCQVDSQVTMMFWYRQQPGQSLTLIATANQGSEATYESGFVIDKFPISRPNLTFSTLTVSNMSPEDSSIYLCSVRRTGGEQETQYFGPGTRLLVL.

The chain links TRBV11-3 to TRBJ2-7; 11 nucleotides agree with TRBD2. The germline V gene encodes CDR1 SGHNT and CDR2 YENEEA. This CDR3 comprises 19 residues. Losses at the gene ends were 1 base for V and 2 bases for J; bases not matched to a gene: 13. The CDR3 DNA sequence: TGTGCCAGCAGCTTAGTTCTACTAGCGGGGGACCGGGTTCCCTACGAGCAGTACTTC. Its protein product is CASSLVLLAGDRVPYEQYF.

V gene TRBV19 combines with J gene TRBJ2-3; 10 nucleotides agree with TRBD2. V lost 10 bases to trimming and J lost 4 bases; unmatched junction nucleotides: 8. The CDR3 has 14 amino acids. CDR1 and CDR2 (germline): LNHDA, SQIVND (reference sequence). The CDR3 region is CATSGGSRSDTQYF. The CDR3 DNA is TGTGCCACTAGCGGGGGTTCCCGGTCAGATACGCAGTATTTT.

Comment on this clone: At one of its ends the junction is not consistent with the germline gene, which may arise from a read error. The J gene is TRBJ1-5, the V gene TRBV5-6; 8 nucleotides line up with TRBD1. Germline-derived CDR1 and CDR2 are SGHDT and YYEEEE. This CDR3 is 17 amino acids long. CDR3: CASSLFETGANNQPQNF. CDR3 DNA: TGTGCCAGCAGCTTGTTTGAGACAGGGGCTAACAATCAGCCCCAGAATTTT.

This chain links TRBV6-5 with TRBJ2-3; 8 positions agree with TRBD2. The CDR3 spans 13 residues. Trimming cost V 8 bases and J 4 bases; bases outside gene matches: 5. Germline V gene sequence: CDR1 MNHEY, CDR2 SVGAGI. In DNA form, the CDR3 reads TGTGCCAGCCGGAGCGGGGGTTCAGATACGCAGTATTTT. As protein: CASRSGGSDTQYF.

The rearrangement links TRBV29-1 to TRBJ2-7; 7 positions agree with TRBD1. V lost 8 bases and J lost 6; bases outside the gene matches: 10. Germline loops: CDR1 SQVTM, CDR2 ANQGSEA. The CDR3 runs 12 residues. CDR3 nucleotide sequence: TGCAGCACAGGACAGGAGGTCGGCGAGCAGTACTTC. Encoded protein: CSTGQEVGEQYF.

A single count supports this clone. This chain uses TRBV4-2 with TRBJ2-3; maybe TRBD2 (5 bases). V lost 0 bases to trimming and J lost 1 base, with 11 bases between them. Germline V CDR1 and CDR2: LGHNA, YNFKEQ. There are 16 residues in the CDR3. As DNA, the CDR3 is TGTGCCAGCAGCCAAGAACCCGGGGTGGGCACAGATACGCAGTATTTT. This gives the protein CASSQEPGVGTDTQYF.

The chain is built from TRBV7-2 and TRBJ1-1, with 7 bases aligning to TRBD1. Trimming removed 5 bases from V and 1 base from J; junction bases left unmatched: 7. CDR3 length equals 15 residues. Germline values: CDR1 SGHTA, CDR2 FQGNSA. The CDR3 reads CASSGGGVTNTEAFF. In nucleotides, the CDR3 is TGTGCCAGCAGCGGAGGGGGCGTAACGAACACTGAAGCTTTCTTT.